Below are 17 T cell receptor beta chains sequenced from a single sample in a study of shared clonotypes between healthy human individuals. Libraries were prepared by immunoSEQ multiplex PCR; TCRdb keeps only in-frame clonotypes and omits some of them. Here the sample spans approximately 710,000 clones, 80% to 95% being singletons. Source material: memory CD8+ T cells from PBMCs. Subset: CD45RO+ cells pooled with CCR7-negative TemRA cells. The receptors were gathered from a young man in good health. Some clones in this sample may be carry-over from other donors' samples.

A single count supports this clone. V usage is TRBV5-4 and J usage is TRBJ2-1; D may be TRBD1 (5 bases). CDR1 and CDR2 from the germline V gene are SGHNT and YYREEE (reference sequence). This CDR3 region has 15 residues. V lost 2 bases and J lost 7, with 16 bases in between. CDR3 bases: TGTGCCAGCAGCTTTCTTGCAGGGTTGGAAAATGAGCAGTTCTTC. As protein: CASSFLAGLENEQFF.

This chain joins TRBV11-2 and TRBJ2-1; tentatively, D is TRBD1 (5 bases). From germline, CDR1 is SGHAT and CDR2 FQNNGV. This CDR3 is 14 amino acids long. V was pared by 5 bases and J by 6 bases, with 14 bases between. For the CDR3, the DNA is TGTGCCAGCAGCATCTGGACAAGGGGCAATGAGCAGTTCTTC. Amino acids: CASSIWTRGNEQFF.

This clone was picked up one time. This chain joins TRBV19 and TRBJ1-2; weak D call: TRBD1 (6 bases). The CDR3 spans 14 residues. Germline V gene sequence: CDR1 LNHDA, CDR2 SQIVND (reference sequence). Deletions cut 3 bases from V and 5 bases from J, with 13 bases between. CDR3 residues: CASSIWDKSYGYTF. CDR3 sequence (DNA): TGTGCCAGTAGTATTTGGGACAAGTCTTATGGCTACACCTTC.

CDR3 coding DNA: TGTGCCAGCAGTTATGGGGTTGGCGCATACAATGAGCAGTTCTTC. Translated: CASSYGVGAYNEQFF. V is TRBV6-5 and J is TRBJ2-1; D gene uncertain. The germline V and J ends were trimmed by 3 bases and 4 bases, with 13 bases remaining between them. Looked up from germline, CDR1 is MNHEY and CDR2 is SVGAGI. This CDR3 comprises 15 residues.

This chain uses TRBV7-9 with TRBJ2-2; D gene uncertain. V was cut by 5 bases and J by 0 bases, with 13 bases left in between. CDR1 is SEHNR, CDR2 FQNEAQ, per germline (reference sequence). This CDR3 comprises 16 residues. As DNA, the CDR3 is TGTGCCAGCAGCCAGCCGAACAGCCCGAACACCGGGGAGCTGTTTTTT. This translates into CASSQPNSPNTGELFF.

This sequence joins TRBV28 and TRBJ2-1, with D unclear. Germline CDR1 MDHEN, CDR2 SYDVKM. This CDR3 region has 12 residues. Trimming shortened V by 5 bases and J by 9 bases, and 11 bases separated the two germline ends. CDR3 DNA sequence: TGTGCCAGCAGTCCCCCGGACGGTGAGCAGTTCTTC. Its translation is CASSPPDGEQFF.

This clone has only one observation. The rearrangement links TRBV11-2 to TRBJ1-4; D is ambiguous. CDR3 size: 15 residues. The germline V gene encodes CDR1 SGHAT and CDR2 FQNNGV. Between the trimmed V and J ends, which lost 0 bases and 8 bases, there was a span of 13 bases. Written as DNA, the CDR3 is TGTGCCAGCAGCTTAGACGTAACTCGGGAGGAAAAACTGTTTTTT. Encoded protein: CASSLDVTREEKLFF.

This clone was observed once. V and J are TRBV28 and TRBJ2-1; D is perhaps TRBD1 (6 bases). The length of the CDR3 is 13 residues. Per germline, CDR1 MDHEN and CDR2 SYDVKM. Trimming removed 5 bases from V and 6 bases from J, with 11 bases in between. Here the CDR3 reads CASSVPGANEQFF. CDR3 nucleotides: TGTGCCAGCAGTGTACCAGGGGCCAATGAGCAGTTCTTC.

V gene TRBV5-1 combines with J gene TRBJ2-3; possible D gene TRBD2, 6 bases. Germline CDR1 is SGHRS and CDR2 is YFSETQ. V was cut by 3 bases and J by 2 bases, with 25 bases left in between. The CDR3 extends over 19 amino acids. CDR3 protein: CASSWDFPGDSQYTDTQYF. In DNA form, the CDR3 reads TGCGCCAGCAGCTGGGATTTCCCCGGGGACTCCCAATACACAGATACGCAGTATTTT.

The genes are TRBV29-1 and TRBJ2-1, with 8 bases lining up with TRBD2. Germline CDR1 reads SQVTM; CDR2 reads ANQGSEA. CDR3 length: 14 amino acids. The V and J ends lost 4 bases and 4 bases, in that order; junction bases with no gene match: 6. The CDR3 bases are TGCAGCGTTGTAAAAACTAGCGGATACAATGAGCAGTTCTTC. Its translation: CSVVKTSGYNEQFF.

The chain is built from TRBV5-1 and TRBJ2-1, with 8 bases matching TRBD2. The CDR3 is 14 residues long. J lost 7 bases, V lost 1 base, and 4 bases had no gene match. Germline V gene sequence: CDR1 SGHRS, CDR2 YFSETQ. CDR3: CASSLSPSGNEQFF. CDR3 in DNA: TGCGCCAGCAGCTTGTCTCCTAGCGGGAATGAGCAGTTCTTC. Based on the CDR3 plus reference TRBV5-1 and TRBJ2-1, the full variable domain is KAGVTQTPRYLIKTRGQQVTLSCSPISGHRSVSWYQQTPGQGLQFLFEYFSETQRNKGNFPGRFSGRQFSNSRSEMNVSTLELGDSALYLCASSLSPSGNEQFFGPGTRLTVL.

The rearrangement links TRBV7-2 to TRBJ2-1, with 13 bases identical to TRBD2. This CDR3 has 19 residues. The ends lost 3 bases at V and 0 bases at J; junction bases unmatched: 8. Germline V gene sequence: CDR1 SGHTA, CDR2 FQGNSA. The CDR3 DNA sequence: TGTGCCAGCAGCTTCCGGTGGGGGACTAGCGGGAACTCCTACAATGAGCAGTTCTTC. It is translated as CASSFRWGTSGNSYNEQFF.

The gene calls are TRBV28 and TRBJ2-5, with 8 positions matching TRBD2. Germline lookup yields CDR1 MDHEN and CDR2 SYDVKM. V was clipped by 2 bases and J by 5 bases; unmatched bases: 10. The CDR3 contains 16 residues. CDR3 protein: CASSLRIAGRRETQYF. The CDR3 DNA follows: TGTGCCAGCAGTTTACGGATAGCGGGAAGGAGGGAGACCCAGTACTTC.

This chain connects TRBV7-9 to TRBJ2-2; TRBD1 might be the D (5 bases). Germline V lookup: CDR1 SEHNR, CDR2 FQNEAQ (reference sequence). V was pared by 5 bases and J by 1 base, with 8 bases between. The CDR3 extends over 14 amino acids. CDR3 bases: TGTGCCAGCAGCATTACAGGGAACACCGGGGAGCTGTTTTTT. Its protein is CASSITGNTGELFF.

V usage is TRBV4-1 and J usage is TRBJ2-7; D not resolved. Germline V lookup: CDR1 MGHRA, CDR2 YSYEKL. V lost 2 bases and J lost 6, with 14 bases in between. The CDR3 is 14 residues long. The chain's CDR3 is CASSQLVGPPEQYF. DNA for the CDR3: TGCGCCAGCAGCCAACTCGTTGGGCCCCCCGAGCAGTACTTC.

This clone was seen just once. This chain links TRBV9 with TRBJ2-2; no reliable D call. The V gene's germline CDR1 is SGDLS and CDR2 YYNGEE. The length of the CDR3 is 14 residues. V was cut by 6 bases and J by 1 base, with 10 bases left in between. DNA for the CDR3: TGTGCCAGCACCCTGAACTTGAACACCGGGGAGCTGTTTTTT. Its protein is CASTLNLNTGELFF. Complete variable domain (other parts from reference TRBV9 and TRBJ2-2): DSGVTQTPKHLITATGQRVTLRCSPRSGDLSVYWYQQSLDQGLQFLIQYYNGEERAKGNILERFSAQQFPDLHSELNLSSLELGDSALYFCASTLNLNTGELFFGEGSRLTVL.

The V call is TRBV14, the J call TRBJ1-5, with 8 bases that match TRBD1. Germline loops: CDR1 SGHDN, CDR2 FVKESK. V gave up 6 bases and J gave up 6 bases; unmatched junction bases: 13. The CDR3 is 16 residues long. CDR3 amino acids: CASRQTPQGEGQPQHF. In DNA form, the CDR3 reads TGTGCCAGCAGACAAACTCCACAGGGGGAGGGTCAGCCCCAGCATTTT.